These 24 T cell receptor beta chains originate from one sample sequenced in a study of T cell clonotyping in hematopoietic cell transplantation. Assay: immunoSEQ multiplex PCR; the TCRdb copy retains only in-frame clones and omits some. The sample includes around 7,400 clones, 90% to 97% of them seen just once. Sequencing was performed on PBMCs, taken 30 days after allogeneic stem cell transplant. Receptors were obtained from a male patient aged 35-50 years who had an allogeneic stem cell transplant from a related donor, so the T cells may come from the graft donor. Some clones in this sample may be carry-over from other donors' samples.

The chain links TRBV2 to TRBJ2-7; 7 bases match TRBD1. There are 15 residues in the CDR3. Trimming took 4 bases from V and 1 from J; bases not matched to a gene: 7. Germline V CDR1 and CDR2: SNHLY, FYNNEI. The CDR3 loop reads CASSVPQGVSYEQYF. CDR3 coding DNA: TGTGCCAGCAGTGTTCCCCAGGGGGTTTCCTACGAGCAGTACTTC.

The CDR3 region has the DNA TGTGCCAGCAGTAGGGATCAGGGGAGTTGGAACATTCAGTACTTC. It is translated as CASSRDQGSWNIQYF. The rearrangement links TRBV6-5 to TRBJ2-4, with D tentatively TRBD1 (6 bases). Per germline, CDR1 MNHEY and CDR2 SVGAGI. The CDR3 sequence is 15 residues long. Trimming left V 5 bases short and J 7 bases short, with 18 bases between.

J is TRBJ1-2 and V is TRBV2; no firm D call. The CDR3 loop spans 9 amino acids. The germline gives CDR1 SNHLY, CDR2 FYNNEI. V was clipped by 8 bases and J by 8 bases, with 6 bases between them. The DNA of the CDR3 is TGTGCCAGCGGCCCCGGCTACACCTTC. Translated: CASGPGYTF. The entire variable domain, with the rest obtained from reference TRBV2 and TRBJ1-2, is as follows: EPEVTQTPSHQVTQMGQEVILRCVPISNHLYFYWYRQILGQKVEFLVSFYNNEISEKSEIFDDQFSVERPDGSNFTLKIRSTKLEDSAMYFCASGPGYTFGSGTRLTVV.

V is TRBV5-6 and J is TRBJ1-1; D unclear. CDR1 is SGHDT, CDR2 YYEEEE, per germline. There are 15 residues in the CDR3. V shed 0 bases and J shed 1 base, with 10 bases lying between them. The CDR3 region is CASSLERVTNTEAFF. Written as DNA, the CDR3 is TGTGCCAGCAGCTTGGAAAGGGTGACGAACACTGAAGCTTTCTTT.

The rearrangement links TRBV6-1 to TRBJ2-7; D is perhaps TRBD2 (5 bases). The length of the CDR3 is 13 residues. V gave up 7 bases and J gave up 2 bases, with 12 bases separating them. The V gene's germline CDR1 is MNHNS and CDR2 SASEGT. This CDR3 is CASTLGEAYEQYF. Written as DNA, the CDR3 is TGTGCCAGCACCTTGGGAGAGGCCTACGAGCAGTACTTC.

This chain uses TRBV6-5 with TRBJ1-2, with D unresolved. Germline V lookup: CDR1 MNHEY, CDR2 SVGAGI. CDR3 length equals 13 residues. The V end lost 6 bases, the J end lost 3 bases, and 11 bases lay between the germline ends. The CDR3 is CASSQLRYYGYTF. CDR3 sequence (DNA): TGTGCCAGCAGCCAACTACGGTACTATGGCTACACCTTC.

The gene calls are TRBV4-3 and TRBJ2-1; 10 nucleotides line up with TRBD2. The CDR3 is 15 amino acids. The V gene's germline CDR1 is LGHNA and CDR2 YSLEER. J lost 5 bases, V lost 1 base, and 2 bases had no gene match. CDR3 protein: CASSQAGLANNEQFF. CDR3 DNA sequence: TGCGCCAGCAGCCAAGCGGGACTAGCGAACAATGAGCAGTTCTTC.

The rearrangement links TRBV11-2 to TRBJ2-7; no reliable D call. Trimming removed 0 bases from V and 3 bases from J, with 6 bases in between. Germline assignment: CDR1 SGHAT and CDR2 FQNNGV. The CDR3 contains 13 residues. The CDR3 region has the DNA TGTGCCAGCAGCTTAGAATCCGGCTACGAGCAGTACTTC. Translation: CASSLESGYEQYF.

This chain connects TRBV2 to TRBJ1-5; TRBD1 matches at 10 bases. V shed 6 bases and J 7 bases; nucleotides not matched to a gene: 9. CDR3 length: 15 residues. Germline CDR1 is SNHLY and CDR2 is FYNNEI. CDR3 in DNA: TGTGCCAGCAGAATACGGACAGGGGGAGGCCAGCCCCAGCATTTT. Protein: CASRIRTGGGQPQHF. Combining the CDR3 with reference TRBV2 and TRBJ1-5 gives the whole variable domain EPEVTQTPSHQVTQMGQEVILRCVPISNHLYFYWYRQILGQKVEFLVSFYNNEISEKSEIFDDQFSVERPDGSNFTLKIRSTKLEDSAMYFCASRIRTGGGQPQHFGDGTRLSIL.

The rearrangement uses TRBV23-1 and TRBJ1-2, with 8 bases lining up with TRBD1. TRBV23-1 is noted as an ORF with a role that remains uncertain. After removal of 2 bases from V and 3 bases from J, the junction contained 2 bases not matched to a gene. This CDR3 has 14 amino acids. The chain's CDR3 is CASSQGTGYYGYTF. The CDR3 DNA is TGCGCCAGCAGTCAAGGGACAGGATACTATGGCTACACCTTC.

V is TRBV29-1 and J is TRBJ1-2; no reliable D call. Germline V CDR1 and CDR2: SQVTM, ANQGSEA. V was clipped by 6 bases and J by 7 bases, with 12 bases between them. The CDR3 runs 11 residues. The chain's CDR3 is CSVLYWGGYTF. CDR3 nucleotides: TGCAGCGTCCTATACTGGGGTGGCTACACCTTC.

This chain uses TRBV9 with TRBJ2-2, with 7 bases aligning to TRBD2. The CDR3 runs 16 residues. V lost 6 bases to trimming and J lost 2 bases; unmatched junction nucleotides: 10. The germline gives CDR1 SGDLS, CDR2 YYNGEE. The CDR3 DNA sequence: TGTGCCAGCACCTCGGCGGCTAGCGGTAACACCGGGGAGCTGTTTTTT. Protein product: CASTSAASGNTGELFF.

V and J are TRBV5-4 and TRBJ2-1, with 12 bases matching TRBD2. V shed 3 bases, J shed 3 bases, and the junction held 4 bases outside the gene matches. Germline assignment: CDR1 SGHNT and CDR2 YYREEE (reference sequence). The CDR3 runs to 16 residues. The CDR3 DNA reads as TGTGCCAGCAGCTCTCGGACTAGCGGGGACTACAATGAGCAGTTCTTC. Translated, it gives CASSSRTSGDYNEQFF.

V usage is TRBV27 and J usage is TRBJ2-7; 9 nucleotides match TRBD1. Germline CDR1 and CDR2: MNHEY and SMNVEV (reference sequence). J gave up 4 bases and V 4 bases, and 8 bases lay outside the gene matches. This CDR3 is built from 15 residues. Here the CDR3 DNA reads TGTGCCAGCAGTTCGACGACAGGGGGTCGATACGAGCAGTACTTC. Amino acids: CASSSTTGGRYEQYF.

The V and J genes are TRBV7-6 and TRBJ2-7; D is unclear. With 1 base removed from V and 3 bases from J, the gap between germline ends came to 10 bases. The germline V gene encodes CDR1 SGHVS and CDR2 FNYEAQ. This CDR3 contains 14 residues. CDR3 nucleotide sequence: TGTGCCAGCAGCTTAGGTGCTGGATTCTACGAGCAGTACTTC. Its protein is CASSLGAGFYEQYF.

The V call is TRBV5-1, the J call TRBJ2-1, with a possible D match to TRBD1 (6 bases). The CDR3 is 16 residues long. Germline loops: CDR1 SGHRS, CDR2 YFSETQ. The V gene lost 4 bases and the J gene lost 2 bases, with 16 bases spanning the gap. The CDR3 DNA reads TGCGCCAGCAGCCATGAGGGGGTGTTAGCCTACAATGAGCAGTTCTTC. It translates to CASSHEGVLAYNEQFF. The full variable domain, with the rest looked up from reference TRBV5-1 and TRBJ2-1, is KAGVTQTPRYLIKTRGQQVTLSCSPISGHRSVSWYQQTPGQGLQFLFEYFSETQRNKGNFPGRFSGRQFSNSRSEMNVSTLELGDSALYLCASSHEGVLAYNEQFFGPGTRLTVL.

The chain couples TRBV28 to TRBJ1-1; possibly TRBD1 for D (6 bases). Per the germline V gene, CDR1 is MDHEN and CDR2 is SYDVKM. V gave up 3 bases and J gave up 5 bases, with 13 bases separating them. The CDR3 extends over 14 amino acids. CDR3 DNA: TGTGCCAGCAGTTTCACAGGGTACAGGACTGAAGCTTTCTTT. The encoded protein is CASSFTGYRTEAFF.

The CDR3 bases are TGTGCCAGCAGTTTATTGAGTCCTGGGGCCAACGTCCTGACTTTC. Residues: CASSLLSPGANVLTF. The genes are TRBV28 and TRBJ2-6; no firm D call. V dropped 1 base and J dropped 2 bases, with 6 bases sitting between them. The CDR3 totals 15 residues. CDR1 and CDR2 from the germline V gene are MDHEN and SYDVKM.

The chain joins TRBV5-1 to TRBJ2-3, with a tentative D call TRBD1 (5 bases). Germline V lookup: CDR1 SGHRS, CDR2 YFSETQ. This CDR3 is 16 amino acids long. V dropped 4 bases and J dropped 1 base, with 16 bases sitting between them. The DNA for the CDR3 is TGCGCCAGCAGCCAGGGTGGAACCCATGGCACAGATACGCAGTATTTT. Encoded protein: CASSQGGTHGTDTQYF.

The chain is built from TRBV25-1 and TRBJ2-7; 8 bases align to TRBD1. CDR1 and CDR2 from the germline V gene are MGHDK and SYGVNS. Trimming removed 3 bases from V and 6 bases from J; junction bases left unmatched: 10. The CDR3 extends over 15 amino acids. The CDR3 nucleotides read TGTGCCAGCAGTGACAGGGGGCAACTTCGGAGCGAGCAGTACTTC. This sequence encodes CASSDRGQLRSEQYF.

The chain carries TRBV25-1 and TRBJ2-7, with D unresolved. Per the germline V gene, CDR1 is MGHDK and CDR2 is SYGVNS. The CDR3 has 14 amino acids. V shed 0 bases and J shed 3 bases, with 9 bases lying between them. CDR3 sequence reads: CASSEYPARYEQYF. The CDR3 bases are TGTGCCAGCAGTGAATACCCGGCACGCTACGAGCAGTACTTC.

The V and J genes are TRBV4-3 and TRBJ2-5; D assignment may be TRBD1 or TRBD2 (5 bases each). The CDR3 is 13 residues long. CDR1 LGHNA and CDR2 YSLEER come from the germline V gene. V was shortened by 10 bases and J by 4 bases, with 16 bases between the two germline ends. The CDR3 spells CATGTAIGETQYF. The CDR3 nucleotides read TGCGCCACCGGGACCGCGATAGGAGAGACCCAGTACTTC.

The chain links TRBV5-5 to TRBJ2-5; 7 bases map to TRBD2. CDR1 is SGHKS and CDR2 is YYEKEE in the germline V gene (reference sequence). The CDR3 is made up of 14 amino acids. V gave up 4 bases and J gave up 3 bases; unmatched junction bases: 6. CDR3: CASSRDYNEETQYF. The CDR3 bases are TGTGCCAGCAGCCGGGACTACAATGAAGAGACCCAGTACTTC.

CDR3 in amino acids: CASSPPLRLAGYNEQFF. The DNA for the CDR3 is TGTGCCAGCAGCCCCCCTCTCAGACTAGCGGGATACAATGAGCAGTTCTTC. The chain carries TRBV7-8 and TRBJ2-1; 11 nucleotides line up with TRBD2. Germline V CDR1 and CDR2: SGHVS, FQNEAQ. The CDR3 has 17 amino acids. V lost 5 bases, J lost 4 bases, and 10 bases stayed unmatched.